In this sample, the clone carrying this TCR beta chain turned up many times. Its antigen remains unidentified. The TCRbeta library was prepared with unique molecular identifiers. TCRdb redid the calling of the PCR reads with MiXCR, one entry per CDR3 protein. The sample gives under 300,000 distinct CDR3 sequences, under 14% of which show up once; about a quarter is in the top ten. These data originate in a study of T-cell reconstitution after alpha-beta-depleted transplantation in children. Germline assignment: CDR1 SGDLS and CDR2 YYNGEE. The trim removed 3 bases at V and 1 base at J, leaving 4 bases unmatched. The CDR3 covers 14 residues. Study conclusions and caveats: Expanded graft clones, several hundred of them, were reportedly the source of alpha-beta T cells about two months after transplant. When one year had passed after transplant, most T-cell counts and diversity came from newly produced T cells.

The source of this sequence is a male patient between 2 and 15 years old who had a stem cell transplant for chronic granulomatous disease, so the T cells may come from the graft donor. The genes are TRBV9 and TRBJ2-7; 7 nucleotides line up with TRBD2. The sequences come from peripheral blood, collected 180 days after TCRalphabeta/CD19-depleted stem cell transplant. This CDR3 is CASSDGAGSYEQYF. The CDR3 DNA is TGTGCCAGCAGCGATGGAGCGGGATCCTACGAGCAGTACTTC.